A single sample gave rise to the 5 T cell receptor beta chains below, sequenced in a study of TIL therapy for anti-PD-1-resistant metastatic lung cancer. Time point in this sample: pre-treatment sample, taken before nivolumab and TIL therapy. Tumor tissue came from excised metastases, mostly pleural nodules or supraclavicular lymph nodes. Sequencing used immunoSEQ v3. Using immunoSEQ multiplex PCR, the repertoire was profiled, and TCRdb retains in-frame clones only, with some absent. The sample includes about 95,000 clones, roughly two thirds of them seen just once. The sample in question was tumor tissue, obtained at baseline. These receptors all stem from a person between 25 and 79 years old with non-small cell lung cancer.

V is TRBV18 and J is TRBJ2-7, with 8 nucleotides matching TRBD1. The CDR3 consists of 14 residues. CDR1 and CDR2 (germline): KGHSH, LQKENI. Trimming cost V 3 bases and J 2 bases; bases outside gene matches: 3. The chain's CDR3 is CASSPRDRPYEQYF. The CDR3 nucleotides are TGTGCCAGCTCACCTCGGGACAGGCCCTACGAGCAGTACTTC.

V and J are TRBV19 and TRBJ2-5; the D gene is possibly TRBD1 (5 bases). The CDR3 is made up of 12 amino acids. The germline V gene has CDR1 LNHDA and CDR2 SQIVND (reference sequence). Trimming took 2 bases from V and 4 from J, leaving 5 bases between them. The CDR3 reads CASSIQGETQYF. CDR3 nucleotide sequence: TGTGCCAGTAGTATACAGGGAGAGACCCAGTACTTC.

This clone was found once. V and J are TRBV30 and TRBJ2-7; TRBD2 matches at 7 bases. The germline gives CDR1 GTSNPN, CDR2 SVGIG (reference sequence). The CDR3 loop spans 18 amino acids. With V trimmed by 0 bases and J by 3 bases, 17 bases remained unmatched. CDR3 in DNA: TGTGCCTGGAGTGTCTGGGGAAGTTCGAGTGGGGGGGACTACGAGCAGTACTTC. This codes for CAWSVWGSSSGGDYEQYF.

This chain uses TRBV5-1 with TRBJ2-5; 10 bases are a match to TRBD2. The germline V gene encodes CDR1 SGHRS and CDR2 YFSETQ. After removal of 5 bases from V and 4 bases from J, the junction contained 5 bases not matched to a gene. The CDR3 runs 14 residues. In nucleotides, the CDR3 is TGCGCCAGCAGGAAGCGGGAGGGCCGAGAGACCCAGTACTTC. Translation: CASRKREGRETQYF.

The V and J genes are TRBV29-1 and TRBJ2-5; no clear D gene. Trimming stripped 3 bases from V and 9 bases from J, with 11 bases between. CDR1 SQVTM and CDR2 ANQGSEA come from the germline V gene. The CDR3 totals 11 residues. The CDR3 DNA reads as TGCAGCGTTGATTTTAATCTGGCCCAGTACTTC. Translating gives CSVDFNLAQYF.